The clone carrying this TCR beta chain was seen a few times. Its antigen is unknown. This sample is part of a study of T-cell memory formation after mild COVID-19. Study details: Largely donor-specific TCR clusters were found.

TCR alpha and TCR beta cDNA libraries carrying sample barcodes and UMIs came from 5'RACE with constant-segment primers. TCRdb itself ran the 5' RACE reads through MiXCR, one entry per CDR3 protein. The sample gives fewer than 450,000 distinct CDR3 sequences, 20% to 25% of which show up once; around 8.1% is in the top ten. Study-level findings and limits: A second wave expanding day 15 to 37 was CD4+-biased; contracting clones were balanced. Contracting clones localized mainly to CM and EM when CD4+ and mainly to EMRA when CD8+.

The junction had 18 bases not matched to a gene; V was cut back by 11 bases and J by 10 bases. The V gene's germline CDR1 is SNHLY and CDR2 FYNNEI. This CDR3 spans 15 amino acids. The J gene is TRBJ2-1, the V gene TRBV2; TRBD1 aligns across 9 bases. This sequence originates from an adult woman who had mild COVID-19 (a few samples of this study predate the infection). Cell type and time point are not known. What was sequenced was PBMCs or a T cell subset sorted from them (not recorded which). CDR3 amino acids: CAGTNRGPGLIEQFF. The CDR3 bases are TGTGCCGGAACGAACAGGGGGCCTGGGTTGATCGAGCAGTTCTTC.